Presented here are 23 T cell receptor beta chains from one specimen sequenced in a study of human T cells and chemical hapten exposure. Regarding time point: patch test 1, 2 weeks after DPC sensitization. The treatment was: therapeutic diphenylcyclopropenone sensitization with weekly scalp DPC. TCRdb itself ran the RACE reads through MiXCR, one entry per CDR3 protein. The table shows around 120,000 distinct CDR3 sequences, with 9.5% to 13% occurring only once. Source: whole blood, taken in connection with sensitization to the hapten diphenylcyclopropenone (DPC). The receptors were gathered from a woman aged 45-59 years with alopecia areata. Some clones in this sample may be carry-over from other donors' samples.

This clonotype appeared many times. The V gene is TRBV28, the J gene TRBJ1-1; tentative D call: TRBD1 (6 bases). V was shortened by 7 bases and J by 4 bases, with 16 bases between the two germline ends. Germline V CDR1 and CDR2: MDHEN, SYDVKM. This CDR3 comprises 14 residues. Written as DNA, the CDR3 is TGTGCCAGCACCCCGGGGGGCTCGGCCACTGAAGCTTTCTTT. As protein: CASTPGGSATEAFF. Looking up the rest from reference TRBV28 and TRBJ1-1 gives the full variable domain: DVKVTQSSRYLVKRTGEKVFLECVQDMDHENMFWYRQDPGLGLRLIYFSYDVKMKEKGDIPEGYSVSREKKERFSLILESASTNQTSMYLCASTPGGSATEAFFGQGTRLTVV.

The rearrangement joins TRBV11-2 to TRBJ1-4; D perhaps matches TRBD1 (6 bases). The CDR3 is made up of 14 amino acids. Germline V gene sequence: CDR1 SGHAT, CDR2 FQNNGV. Trimming stripped 4 bases from V and 9 bases from J, with 15 bases between. CDR3 sequence: CASSSTGRGKKLFF. In nucleotides, the CDR3 is TGTGCCAGCAGCTCCACAGGGAGAGGTAAAAAACTGTTTTTT.

The CDR3 DNA sequence: TGTGCCAGCAGCTTAGTGCAGGTAGGGAACACTGAAGCTTTCTTT. Its translation: CASSLVQVGNTEAFF. The chain joins TRBV7-9 to TRBJ1-1; the D is unclear. The CDR3 is 15 residues long. The V end was cut by 1 base, the J end by 1 base, with 10 bases between. Germline loops: CDR1 SEHNR, CDR2 FQNEAQ (reference sequence).

This clonotype was observed at least ten times. V is TRBV12-3 or TRBV12-4 and J is TRBJ1-1; D gene ambiguous. This CDR3 is built from 14 residues. The germline V and J ends were trimmed by 3 bases and 1 base, with 9 bases remaining between them. The CDR3 sequence: CASSFGWENTEAFF. The CDR3 DNA reads TGTGCCAGCAGTTTCGGTTGGGAGAACACTGAAGCTTTCTTT.

This clonotype was observed at least ten times. This rearrangement joins TRBV4-1 to TRBJ1-5; D is perhaps TRBD1 (6 bases). The CDR3 runs 13 residues. CDR1 is MGHRA, CDR2 YSYEKL, per germline. Trimming left V 4 bases short and J 5 bases short, with 9 bases between. DNA for the CDR3: TGCGCCAGCAGCCGGGACACCTATCAGCCCCAGCATTTT. Its protein is CASSRDTYQPQHF.

This CDR3 is CASVRDEYTGELFF. The CDR3 DNA is TGTGCCAGCGTCCGCGACGAGTACACCGGGGAGCTGTTTTTT. The V call is TRBV12-3 or TRBV12-4, the J call TRBJ2-2, with unresolved D. Trimming took off 8 bases at V and 3 bases at J, with 13 bases between the two ends. The CDR3 sequence is 14 residues long.

This clonotype appeared many times. The chain uses TRBV23-1 and TRBJ2-5, with unresolved D. TRBV23-1 is known as an ORF, though its function is uncertain. V gave up 0 bases and J gave up 2 bases, with 22 bases separating them. The CDR3 has 19 amino acids. This CDR3 reads CASSQSRGTAEMGQETQYF. The CDR3 DNA is TGCGCCAGCAGTCAATCAAGAGGAACAGCCGAGATGGGGCAAGAGACCCAGTACTTC.

In this sample, this clonotype turned up many times. The V gene is TRBV21-1, the J gene TRBJ2-5; TRBD1 is the table's D call, not checked against the DNA. TRBV21-1 is reported as a pseudogene. This CDR3 has 16 residues. CDR3 in amino acids: CASSKGGERPQETQYF. CDR3 sequence (DNA): TGTGCCAGCAGCAAAGGAGGGGAGCGTCCTCAAGAGACCCAGTACTTC.

The chain has TRBV6-2 or TRBV6-3 and TRBJ2-3; 11 bases align to TRBD2. CDR1 is MNHEY and CDR2 is SVGEGT in the germline V gene. The CDR3 has 16 amino acids. Trimming removed 5 bases from V and 4 bases from J; junction bases left unmatched: 8. This CDR3 reads CASSPPTSGGADTQYF. In DNA, the CDR3 is TGTGCCAGCAGTCCTCCCACTAGCGGGGGAGCAGATACGCAGTATTTT.

This clonotype has a handful of counts. The genes are TRBV6-5 and TRBJ1-5; D gene ambiguous. The length of the CDR3 is 15 residues. The V gene's germline CDR1 is MNHEY and CDR2 SVGAGI. V gave up 6 bases and J gave up 2 bases, with 14 bases separating them. The CDR3 DNA is TGTGCCAGCAGAGAAGGTGGAGGAGGCAATCAGCCCCAGCATTTT. Protein product: CASREGGGGNQPQHF.

The V call is TRBV11-2, the J call TRBJ2-5, with D possibly being TRBD1 (6 bases). The CDR3 runs to 15 residues. CDR1 and CDR2 (germline): SGHAT, FQNNGV. V was pared by 4 bases and J by 5 bases, with 17 bases between. CDR3 nucleotide sequence: TGTGCCAGCAGCTCGTACAGGGTTCATGAGGAGACCCAGTACTTC. Translating it yields CASSSYRVHEETQYF.

This clonotype came up a few times. V is TRBV5-6 and J is TRBJ2-2; tentatively, D is TRBD2 (5 bases). Germline loops: CDR1 SGHDT, CDR2 YYEEEE. V lost 1 base, J lost 0 bases, and 10 bases lay in between. CDR3 length equals 16 residues. The CDR3 DNA is TGTGCCAGCAGCTTGATGGCGGGCTCGAACACCGGGGAGCTGTTTTTT. This translates into CASSLMAGSNTGELFF.

This chain joins TRBV10-3 and TRBJ1-1, with 11 bases fitting TRBD1. The germline V gene has CDR1 ENHRY and CDR2 SYGVKD. The CDR3 loop spans 14 amino acids. The trim removed 4 bases at V and 4 bases at J, leaving 2 bases unmatched. The CDR3 here is CAISGGQGATEAFF. CDR3 coding DNA: TGTGCCATCAGTGGAGGACAGGGGGCCACTGAAGCTTTCTTT.

This clonotype has just a few counts. The rearrangement joins TRBV6-5 to TRBJ2-2; D may be TRBD1 or TRBD2 (5 bases each). The germline gives CDR1 MNHEY, CDR2 SVGAGI. This CDR3 region has 19 residues. V was cut by 2 bases and J by 1 base, with 20 bases left in between. The CDR3 DNA reads TGTGCCAGCAGTTACGGCCCCCCCAGGGTTGGGGGGAACACCGGGGAGCTGTTTTTT. Residues: CASSYGPPRVGGNTGELFF.

This clonotype was counted only a few times. V gene TRBV7-9 combines with J gene TRBJ2-6; 10 nucleotides agree with TRBD1. After removal of 8 bases from V and 4 bases from J, the junction contained 2 bases not matched to a gene. Germline V gene data show CDR1 as SEHNR and CDR2 as FQNEAQ (reference sequence). This CDR3 has 14 residues. The CDR3 nucleotides read TGTGCCAGCGGGACAGGGGCCGGGGCCAACGTCCTGACTTTC. It codes for CASGTGAGANVLTF.

This clonotype has more than one count but fewer than ten. The DNA of the CDR3 is TGTGCCAGCTCCATCGGGGGAGTGGGGGAAGCTTTCTTT. This translates into CASSIGGVGEAFF. The chain recombines TRBV2 with TRBJ1-1; a weak D match, TRBD1 (5 bases). CDR1 and CDR2 from the germline V gene are SNHLY and FYNNEI. The ends were cut back, 8 bases at V and 8 bases at J, with 18 bases in the middle. There are 13 residues in the CDR3.

This clonotype was counted at least ten times. The rearrangement links TRBV6-2 or TRBV6-3 to TRBJ1-6, with D possibly TRBD1 on 5 matching bases. Germline V CDR1 and CDR2: MNHEY, SVGEGT. The CDR3 is 14 residues long. V gave up 6 bases and J gave up 8 bases, with 14 bases separating them. CDR3 nucleotide sequence: TGTGCCAGCAGAACCCAGGGTGTTGATTCACCCCTCCACTTT. Translated, it gives CASRTQGVDSPLHF.

V is TRBV28 and J is TRBJ2-7; 9 bases line up with TRBD1. CDR3 length: 14 residues. Germline V gives CDR1 MDHEN, CDR2 SYDVKM. The V and J ends lost 6 bases and 6 bases, in that order; junction bases with no gene match: 9. The CDR3 nucleotides read TGTGCCAGCAGCTCCGGGACAGGGACTCGCGAGCAGTACTTC. Protein: CASSSGTGTREQYF.

This chain links TRBV28 with TRBJ1-1; 8 bases map to TRBD1. This CDR3 is built from 16 residues. V lost 5 bases and J lost 2; bases outside the gene matches: 10. Germline CDR1 MDHEN, CDR2 SYDVKM. The CDR3 is CASSTWTGSVNTEAFF. Here the CDR3 DNA reads TGTGCCAGCAGTACCTGGACAGGGAGCGTTAACACTGAAGCTTTCTTT.

This clonotype has a count of ten or more. The V call is TRBV11-2, the J call TRBJ1-1; possibly TRBD1 for D (5 bases). V was cut by 4 bases and J by 4 bases, with 13 bases left in between. CDR1 and CDR2 from the germline V gene are SGHAT and FQNNGV. This CDR3 spans 14 amino acids. This chain's CDR3 is CASSYRQGGTEAFF. The CDR3 nucleotides are TGTGCCAGCAGCTACCGGCAGGGAGGCACTGAAGCTTTCTTT.

This clonotype was detected only a few times. The V call is TRBV7-2, the J call TRBJ2-1, with D uncertain. The CDR3 covers 11 residues. The ends were cut back, 8 bases at V and 5 bases at J, with 7 bases in the middle. Looked up from germline, CDR1 is SGHTA and CDR2 is FQGNSA. CDR3 bases: TGTGCCAGCCGGAGCCACAATGAGCAGTTCTTC. It encodes CASRSHNEQFF.

The V and J genes are TRBV5-1 and TRBJ2-1; D might be TRBD1 (5 bases). The germline V and J ends were trimmed by 1 base and 4 bases, with 12 bases remaining between them. From germline, CDR1 is SGHRS and CDR2 YFSETQ. The CDR3 is 15 amino acids. Here the CDR3 reads CASSLPRQSYNEQFF. For the CDR3, the DNA is TGCGCCAGCAGCTTGCCGAGACAGTCTTACAATGAGCAGTTCTTC. Based on the CDR3 plus reference TRBV5-1 and TRBJ2-1, the full variable domain is KAGVTQTPRYLIKTRGQQVTLSCSPISGHRSVSWYQQTPGQGLQFLFEYFSETQRNKGNFPGRFSGRQFSNSRSEMNVSTLELGDSALYLCASSLPRQSYNEQFFGPGTRLTVL.

The V and J genes are TRBV3-1 and TRBJ2-1; 11 nucleotides match TRBD2. Trimming cost V 3 bases and J 6 bases; bases outside gene matches: 10. Germline CDR1 is LGHDT and CDR2 is YNNKEL (reference sequence). This CDR3 has 17 residues. The CDR3 nucleotides are TGTGCCAGCAGCCAGCTACCGGGACTAGCGGCCTCCAATGAGCAGTTCTTC. It codes for CASSQLPGLAASNEQFF.